This TCR beta chain was profiled in a study of human T cells and chemical hapten exposure. Study-level information: Each week of the roughly 23-week study, patients had diphenylcyclopropenone applied to the scalp.

General observations from the study: Counts of TCRs above 1 in 1000 frequency stayed unchanged with DPC sensitization.

One entry per CDR3 protein, called by TCRdb with MiXCR from the RACE reads. The table has about 400,000 distinct CDR3 sequences, just under 6.5% seen once. Specified time point: patch test 2, 6 weeks after DPC sensitization. Treatment described: therapeutic diphenylcyclopropenone sensitization with weekly scalp DPC. There are 16 residues in the CDR3. CDR1 and CDR2 (germline): LGHNA, YSLEER. Concerning this clonotype: No antigen is known for it. The junction does not match germline at one end; this may be a read error.

The receptor comes from a woman aged 18-29 years with alopecia areata. Some clones in this sample may be carry-over from other donors' samples. V and J are TRBV4-3 and TRBJ2-5, with 9 nucleotides matching TRBD2. This specimen was whole blood, taken in connection with sensitization to the hapten diphenylcyclopropenone (DPC). CDR3 amino acids: CASSLVGAGGQETRYF. The DNA for the CDR3 is TGCGCCAGCAGCCTCGTGGGAGCGGGGGGACAAGAGACCCGGTACTTC.